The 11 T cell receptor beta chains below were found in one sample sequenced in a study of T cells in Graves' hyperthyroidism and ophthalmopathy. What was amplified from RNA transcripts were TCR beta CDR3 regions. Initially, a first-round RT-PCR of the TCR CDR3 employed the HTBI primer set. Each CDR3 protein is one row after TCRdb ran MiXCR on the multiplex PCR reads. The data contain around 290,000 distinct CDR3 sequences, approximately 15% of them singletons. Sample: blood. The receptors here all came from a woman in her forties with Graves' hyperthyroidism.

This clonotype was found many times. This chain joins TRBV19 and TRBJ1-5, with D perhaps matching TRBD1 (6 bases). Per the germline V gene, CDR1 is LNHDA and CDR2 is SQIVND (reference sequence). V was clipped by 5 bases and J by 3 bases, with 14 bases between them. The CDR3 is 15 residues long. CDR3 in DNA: TGTGCCAGTAGTGAAACAGGGTGGAACAATCAGCCCCAGCATTTT. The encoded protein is CASSETGWNNQPQHF.

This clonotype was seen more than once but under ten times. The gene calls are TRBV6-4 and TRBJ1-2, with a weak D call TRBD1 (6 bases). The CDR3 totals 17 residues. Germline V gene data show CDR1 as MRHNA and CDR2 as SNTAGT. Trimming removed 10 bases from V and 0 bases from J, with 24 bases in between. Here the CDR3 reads CAISRGGETLTNYGYTF. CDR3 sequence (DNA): TGTGCCATCTCGCGGGGGGGCGAGACGTTGACTAACTATGGCTACACCTTC.

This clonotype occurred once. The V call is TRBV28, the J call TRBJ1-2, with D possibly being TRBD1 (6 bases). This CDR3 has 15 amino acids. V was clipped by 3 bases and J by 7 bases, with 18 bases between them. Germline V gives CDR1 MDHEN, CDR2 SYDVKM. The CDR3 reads CASSLYGTSSIGYTF. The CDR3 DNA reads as TGTGCCAGCAGTTTGTATGGGACATCTTCCATTGGCTACACCTTC.

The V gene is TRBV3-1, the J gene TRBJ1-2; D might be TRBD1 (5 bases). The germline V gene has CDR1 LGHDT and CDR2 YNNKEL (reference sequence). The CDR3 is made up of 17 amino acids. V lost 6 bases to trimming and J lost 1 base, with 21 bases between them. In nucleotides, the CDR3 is TGTGCCAGCAGTTGGCGGGCTTGGGACGGACTTAACTATGGCTACACCTTC. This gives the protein CASSWRAWDGLNYGYTF.

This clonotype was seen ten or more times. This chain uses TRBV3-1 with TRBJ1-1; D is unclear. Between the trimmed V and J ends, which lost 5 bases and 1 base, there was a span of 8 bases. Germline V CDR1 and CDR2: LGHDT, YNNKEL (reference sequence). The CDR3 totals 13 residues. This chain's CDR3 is CASSWMGNTEAFF. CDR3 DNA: TGTGCCAGCAGCTGGATGGGGAACACTGAAGCTTTCTTT.

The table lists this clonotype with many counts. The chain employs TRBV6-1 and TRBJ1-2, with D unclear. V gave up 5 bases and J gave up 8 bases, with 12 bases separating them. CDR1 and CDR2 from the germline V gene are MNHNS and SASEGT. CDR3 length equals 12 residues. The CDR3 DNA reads TGTGCCAGCAGTCCTTTGGGGAGAGGCTACACCTTC. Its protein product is CASSPLGRGYTF.

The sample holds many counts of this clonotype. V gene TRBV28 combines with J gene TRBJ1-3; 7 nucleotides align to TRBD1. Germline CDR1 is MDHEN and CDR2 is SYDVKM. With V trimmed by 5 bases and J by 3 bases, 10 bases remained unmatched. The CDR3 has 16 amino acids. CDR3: CASSRPYRGLGNTIYF. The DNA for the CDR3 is TGTGCCAGCAGTCGCCCCTACAGGGGACTTGGAAACACCATATATTTT. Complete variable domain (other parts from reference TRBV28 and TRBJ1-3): DVKVTQSSRYLVKRTGEKVFLECVQDMDHENMFWYRQDPGLGLRLIYFSYDVKMKEKGDIPEGYSVSREKKERFSLILESASTNQTSMYLCASSRPYRGLGNTIYFGEGSWLTVV.

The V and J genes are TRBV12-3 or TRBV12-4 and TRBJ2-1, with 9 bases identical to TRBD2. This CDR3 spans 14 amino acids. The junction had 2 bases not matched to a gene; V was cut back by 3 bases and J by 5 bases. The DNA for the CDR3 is TGTGCCAGCAGTTTTGGACTAGCGAACAATGAGCAGTTCTTC. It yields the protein CASSFGLANNEQFF.

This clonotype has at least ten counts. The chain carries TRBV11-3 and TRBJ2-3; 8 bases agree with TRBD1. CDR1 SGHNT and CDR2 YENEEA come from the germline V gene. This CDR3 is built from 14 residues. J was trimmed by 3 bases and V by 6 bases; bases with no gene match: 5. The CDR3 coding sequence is TGTGCCAGCAGTCCGGACAGGGCAACAGATACGCAGTATTTT. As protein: CASSPDRATDTQYF.

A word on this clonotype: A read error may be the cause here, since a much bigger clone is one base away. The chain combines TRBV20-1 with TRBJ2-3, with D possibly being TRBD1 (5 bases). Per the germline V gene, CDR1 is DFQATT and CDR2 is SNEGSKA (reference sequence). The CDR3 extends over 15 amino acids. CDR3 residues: CGARDGASYTDTQYF. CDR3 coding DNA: TGCGGTGCTAGAGATGGGGCCAGCTACACAGATACGCAGTATTTT.

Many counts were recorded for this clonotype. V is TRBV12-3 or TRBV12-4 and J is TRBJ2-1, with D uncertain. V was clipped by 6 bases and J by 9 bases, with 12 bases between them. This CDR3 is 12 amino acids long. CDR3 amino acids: CASSDPSSEQFF. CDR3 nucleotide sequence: TGTGCCAGCAGCGATCCTAGTAGTGAGCAGTTCTTC.